The 11 T cell receptor beta chains listed next were all sequenced from one sample in a study of T-cell reconstitution after alpha-beta-depleted transplantation in children. Preparation of the TCRbeta library was carried out with unique molecular identifiers. Each CDR3 protein is one row after TCRdb ran MiXCR on the PCR reads. The table shows 100,000 to 120,000 distinct CDR3 sequences, with 9% to 12% occurring only once. This sample comprised PBMCs from the stem cell graft donor, obtained from the stem cell graft. These receptors were obtained from a human donor who donated a stem cell graft to a child with acute lymphoblastic leukemia.

This clonotype came up many times. This chain joins TRBV20-1 and TRBJ1-1; perhaps TRBD1 as D (6 bases). Germline values: CDR1 DFQATT, CDR2 SNEGSKA (reference sequence). The CDR3 consists of 13 residues. The germline V and J ends were trimmed by 6 bases and 3 bases, with 14 bases remaining between them. In DNA form, the CDR3 reads TGCAGTGCAAAGGGGGGCGCGGACACTGAAGCTTTCTTT. It codes for CSAKGGADTEAFF.

The table lists this clonotype with many counts. This chain joins TRBV5-1 and TRBJ2-7; 9 bases fit TRBD2. The junction had 6 bases not matched to a gene; V was cut back by 0 bases and J by 2 bases. This CDR3 is built from 16 residues. Germline CDR1 is SGHRS and CDR2 is YFSETQ. DNA of the CDR3: TGCGCCAGCAGCTTGGCCCTAGCGGGGCCCCCCTACGAGCAGTACTTC. Translating gives CASSLALAGPPYEQYF.

There are many counts of this clonotype. The gene calls are TRBV20-1 and TRBJ2-5; no firm D call. V was clipped by 0 bases and J by 5 bases, with 19 bases between them. This CDR3 has 16 amino acids. The germline V gene has CDR1 DFQATT and CDR2 SNEGSKA (reference sequence). CDR3 amino acids: CSAREVAGGVLETQYF. The DNA for the CDR3 is TGCAGTGCTAGAGAAGTTGCCGGTGGGGTGTTGGAGACCCAGTACTTC.

This clonotype has at least ten counts. V gene TRBV5-6 combines with J gene TRBJ2-3, with 7 bases lining up with TRBD1. Per germline, CDR1 SGHDT and CDR2 YYEEEE. The ends lost 10 bases at V and 5 bases at J; junction bases unmatched: 10. The CDR3 contains 13 residues. The CDR3 sequence: CAGSTGRRDTQYF. CDR3 DNA sequence: TGTGCCGGGTCGACAGGGCGTAGAGATACGCAGTATTTT.

Points on this clonotype: A much more abundant neighbour one base away suggests this may be a read error. The V gene is TRBV19, the J gene TRBJ1-6; TRBD1 aligns across 7 bases. The CDR3 has 13 amino acids. Germline V CDR1 and CDR2: LNHDA, SQIVND (reference sequence). CDR3 sequence reads: CPSTPTGESPLHF. The CDR3, as DNA: TGTCCCAGTACCCCTACAGGGGAGTCACCCCTCCACTTT.

This clonotype was seen at least ten times. CDR3 loop: CASSLWGQQDSPLHF. The DNA of the CDR3 is TGTGCCAGCAGCTTATGGGGACAGCAAGATTCACCCCTCCACTTT. J is TRBJ1-6 and V is TRBV7-2; 7 nucleotides match TRBD1. CDR1 and CDR2 (germline): SGHTA, FQGNSA. The V and J ends lost 2 bases and 8 bases, in that order; junction bases with no gene match: 6. The CDR3 is 15 amino acids.

The table lists this clonotype with many counts. The V call is TRBV2, the J call TRBJ2-7; 7 nucleotides match TRBD1. J gave up 3 bases and V 6 bases, and 5 bases lay outside the gene matches. Per germline, CDR1 SNHLY and CDR2 FYNNEI. This CDR3 has 13 amino acids. The CDR3 coding sequence is TGTGCCAGCAGGACCGGGACAGTCTACGAGCAGTACTTC. It yields the protein CASRTGTVYEQYF.

This clonotype was detected many times. The rearrangement uses TRBV7-2 and TRBJ2-3; 8 bases are shared with TRBD2. From germline, CDR1 is SGHTA and CDR2 FQGNSA. V lost 1 base to trimming and J lost 0 bases; unmatched junction nucleotides: 6. This CDR3 has 17 amino acids. This CDR3 reads CASSLVPLAVSTDTQYF. CDR3 nucleotides: TGTGCCAGCAGCTTAGTCCCACTAGCGGTTAGCACAGATACGCAGTATTTT.

The table lists this clonotype with many counts. The V call is TRBV20-1, the J call TRBJ2-5; D possibly corresponds to TRBD1 (5 bases). The CDR3 totals 12 residues. Germline loops: CDR1 DFQATT, CDR2 SNEGSKA (reference sequence). V was cut by 1 base and J by 8 bases, with 11 bases left in between. The CDR3, as DNA: TGCAGTGCTAGAGGGACAAGGGGAACCCAGTACTTC. It yields the protein CSARGTRGTQYF.

This clonotype was seen many times. The rearrangement links TRBV6-1 to TRBJ2-5; D not certain. Germline CDR1 is MNHNS and CDR2 is SASEGT. The CDR3 is 16 residues long. Trimming removed 3 bases from V and 1 base from J, with 15 bases in between. CDR3 coding DNA: TGTGCCAGCAGTGAGGATCCCACCGGCGTCCAAGAGACCCAGTACTTC. This encodes CASSEDPTGVQETQYF.

This clonotype was counted ten times or more. J is TRBJ2-7 and V is TRBV20-1, with D possibly TRBD1 on 5 matching bases. CDR1 DFQATT and CDR2 SNEGSKA come from the germline V gene (reference sequence). This CDR3 spans 13 amino acids. V was trimmed by 3 bases and J by 0 bases, leaving 9 bases between them. The chain's CDR3 is CSASTGSSYEQYF. In DNA, the CDR3 is TGCAGTGCTAGCACAGGCAGCTCCTACGAGCAGTACTTC.